This T cell receptor (beta chain) comes out of a study of T cells in pancreatic ductal adenocarcinoma. The study, taken as a whole, reports: Tumor samples had fewer productive templates and about 8-fold fewer unique clonotypes than blood. This surgical cohort overrepresents the minority presenting with early-stage disease.

Of note for this clone: Its target is not known.

The protocol was immunoSEQ multiplex PCR, while the TCRdb copy is restricted to in-frame clones and leaves out a portion. The table lists about 97,000 clones, 90% to 95% of them singletons. The selected patients with pancreatic ductal adenocarcinoma had surgery but no neoadjuvant therapy. The source material was PBMCs. This TCR derives from a human donor with pancreatic ductal adenocarcinoma.

CDR3 protein: CASSYGPTYEQYF. CDR3 bases: TGTGCCAGCAGTTACGGGCCCACCTACGAGCAGTACTTC. V is TRBV6-5 and J is TRBJ2-7; D unresolved. With 2 bases removed from V and 2 bases from J, the gap between germline ends came to 7 bases. Germline V CDR1 and CDR2: MNHEY, SVGAGI. The CDR3 totals 13 residues.